This entry lists 18 T cell receptor beta chains sequenced from one sample in a study of blood T cell repertoires in COVID-19. Data came from immunoSEQ multiplex PCR; TCRdb stores just in-frame clones and leaves some out. Of about 300,000 clones listed, 85% to 90% are singletons. Sequenced: peripheral blood. The receptors here all came from a woman aged 50 to 60 with COVID-19, enrolled during active disease.

The chain recombines TRBV12-3 or TRBV12-4 with TRBJ2-5, with TRBD2 as a possible D gene (5 bases). This CDR3 region has 13 residues. The V gene lost 2 bases and the J gene lost 5 bases, with 9 bases spanning the gap. CDR3 loop: CASSLLRRETQYF. The CDR3 region has the DNA TGTGCCAGCAGTTTATTACGGAGGGAGACCCAGTACTTC.

This chain uses TRBV24-1 with TRBJ1-2; TRBD1 agrees at 7 bases. Looked up from germline, CDR1 is KGHDR and CDR2 is SFDVKD. The trim removed 7 bases at V and 5 bases at J, leaving 6 bases unmatched. This CDR3 has 13 amino acids. CDR3 region: CATRTGRRYGYTF. CDR3 in DNA: TGTGCCACCAGGACAGGGCGGCGGTATGGCTACACCTTC.

The J gene is TRBJ2-6, the V gene TRBV7-8, with D possibly matching TRBD1 (5 bases). The V end lost 4 bases, the J end lost 4 bases, and 5 bases lay between the germline ends. Germline V CDR1 and CDR2: SGHVS, FQNEAQ. The CDR3 runs to 13 residues. CDR3 region: CASSSGGANVLTF. The CDR3 DNA is TGTGCCAGCAGCTCAGGGGGGGCCAACGTCCTGACTTTC.

The chain combines TRBV7-8 with TRBJ2-4; the match to TRBD1 covers 10 bases. The V and J ends lost 2 bases and 0 bases, in that order; junction bases with no gene match: 10. The CDR3 is 19 residues long. Germline V gene lookup returns CDR1 SGHVS and CDR2 FQNEAQ. CDR3 sequence (DNA): TGTGCCAGCAGCTTACCTCGGACAGGGGGTTCGTTAGCCAAAAACATTCAGTACTTC. Protein: CASSLPRTGGSLAKNIQYF.

This sequence joins TRBV2 and TRBJ1-5, with TRBD1 matching 8 bases. Germline V gene sequence: CDR1 SNHLY, CDR2 FYNNEI. CDR3 size: 14 residues. V gave up 4 bases and J gave up 9 bases; unmatched junction bases: 8. CDR3 region: CASSVYRGVGPQHF. In DNA form, the CDR3 reads TGTGCCAGCAGTGTCTACAGGGGGGTAGGGCCCCAGCATTTT. Full variable domain (rest looked up from reference TRBV2 and TRBJ1-5): EPEVTQTPSHQVTQMGQEVILRCVPISNHLYFYWYRQILGQKVEFLVSFYNNEISEKSEIFDDQFSVERPDGSNFTLKIRSTKLEDSAMYFCASSVYRGVGPQHFGDGTRLSIL.

The chain couples TRBV5-1 to TRBJ2-2, with TRBD2 identical over 10 bases. J gave up 4 bases and V 1 base, and 16 bases lay outside the gene matches. The CDR3 contains 20 residues. Germline-derived CDR1 and CDR2 are SGHRS and YFSETQ. CDR3 DNA sequence: TGCGCCAGCAGCTTGTTGGCTATGGGGCTAGCGGGAGACAGCACCGGGGAGCTGTTTTTT. It encodes CASSLLAMGLAGDSTGELFF.

The chain couples TRBV19 to TRBJ1-3; 9 positions agree with TRBD1. The junction had 9 bases not matched to a gene; V was cut back by 5 bases and J by 4 bases. The CDR3 sequence is 16 residues long. From germline, CDR1 is LNHDA and CDR2 SQIVND (reference sequence). The CDR3 is CASSLDLGTGGNTIYF. The CDR3 DNA sequence: TGTGCCAGTAGTCTGGACTTGGGGACAGGGGGAAACACCATATATTTT. The variable domain in full, with the rest retrieved from reference TRBV19 and TRBJ1-3, is DGGITQSPKYLFRKEGQNVTLSCEQNLNHDAMYWYRQDPGQGLRLIYYSQIVNDFQKGDIAEGYSVSREKKESFPLTVTSAQKNPTAFYLCASSLDLGTGGNTIYFGEGSWLTVV.

The rearrangement uses TRBV5-4 and TRBJ2-1, with a possible D match to TRBD2 (6 bases). Trimming took off 1 base at V and 5 bases at J, with 10 bases between the two ends. CDR3 size: 14 residues. Germline CDR1 SGHNT, CDR2 YYREEE (reference sequence). The CDR3 sequence: CASSLTGANNEQFF. The CDR3, as DNA: TGTGCCAGCAGCTTGACGGGAGCCAACAATGAGCAGTTCTTC.

CDR3 protein: CASSLDRASGHNEQFF. The CDR3, as DNA: TGTGCCAGCAGCTTAGATAGGGCTAGCGGGCACAATGAGCAGTTCTTC. J is TRBJ2-1 and V is TRBV7-9; 8 positions agree with TRBD2. With 1 base clipped from V and 5 bases from J, the junction kept 7 bases outside the gene matches. The germline V gene has CDR1 SEHNR and CDR2 FQNEAQ (reference sequence). The CDR3 has 16 amino acids.

The J gene is TRBJ2-3, the V gene TRBV21-1; the listed D gene, TRBD1, was not tested against the DNA. TRBV21-1 is marked as a pseudogene. The CDR3 is made up of 15 amino acids. This CDR3 reads CARRPGQGRTDTQYF. DNA of the CDR3: TGTGCCAGGCGACCCGGACAGGGTCGCACAGATACGCAGTATTTT.

This rearrangement joins TRBV24-1 to TRBJ1-5; D remains unclear. This CDR3 spans 14 amino acids. CDR1 and CDR2 (germline): KGHDR, SFDVKD. Trimming stripped 2 bases from V and 0 bases from J, with 4 bases between. The CDR3 region has the DNA TGTGCCACCAGTGATTCTTATAGCAATCAGCCCCAGCATTTT. It specifies CATSDSYSNQPQHF.

This chain links TRBV7-2 with TRBJ2-5; no firm D call. Trimming cost V 0 bases and J 5 bases, with 10 bases left between them. Germline CDR1 and CDR2: SGHTA and FQGNSA. The CDR3 has 14 amino acids. The CDR3 loop is CASSLALNEETQYF. Here the CDR3 DNA reads TGTGCCAGCAGCTTAGCCCTCAACGAGGAGACCCAGTACTTC.

V is TRBV10-1 and J is TRBJ2-2, with 11 bases fitting TRBD1. CDR1 is WNHNN and CDR2 is SYGVQD in the germline V gene (reference sequence). CDR3 size: 15 residues. V gave up 6 bases and J gave up 3 bases; unmatched junction bases: 3. The CDR3 region has the DNA TGCGCCAGCAGACCGGGACAGGGGGACACCGGGGAGCTGTTTTTT. This codes for CASRPGQGDTGELFF.

The CDR3 region has the DNA TGTGCCAGCAGCTCAGACGGGGGTAAATACAATGAGCAGTTCTTC. Protein sequence: CASSSDGGKYNEQFF. The V call is TRBV11-3, the J call TRBJ2-1; the D gene is possibly TRBD2 (6 bases). The V gene lost 4 bases and the J gene lost 4 bases, with 14 bases spanning the gap. This CDR3 contains 15 residues. Germline V lookup: CDR1 SGHNT, CDR2 YENEEA.

This chain connects TRBV10-3 to TRBJ2-1; 15 bases match TRBD2. V was clipped by 6 bases and J by 5 bases; unmatched bases: 5. Germline V gives CDR1 ENHRY, CDR2 SYGVKD. The CDR3 runs to 16 residues. CDR3 DNA sequence: TGTGCCATCAGATCGGGACTAGCGGGAGGTGACAATGAGCAGTTCTTC. This gives the protein CAIRSGLAGGDNEQFF.

This clone was recorded a few times. The chain is built from TRBV24-1 and TRBJ1-3; no clear D. Trimming cost V 10 bases and J 5 bases, with 17 bases left between them. Germline CDR1 and CDR2: KGHDR and SFDVKD. The CDR3 covers 14 residues. This CDR3 is CATSSPRPRNTIYF. CDR3 nucleotides: TGTGCCACGAGTTCCCCGAGGCCCCGAAACACCATATATTTT.

V gene TRBV7-9 combines with J gene TRBJ1-6; TRBD1 matches at 9 bases. The CDR3 length is 17 residues. The trim removed 4 bases at V and 1 base at J, leaving 5 bases unmatched. Germline V gene data show CDR1 as SEHNR and CDR2 as FQNEAQ (reference sequence). CDR3 sequence: CASSSTGGASYNSPLHF. The CDR3 bases are TGTGCCAGCAGCTCCACAGGGGGCGCGTCCTATAATTCACCCCTCCACTTT.

The genes are TRBV2 and TRBJ2-3; D gene uncertain. This CDR3 is 12 amino acids long. The V end was cut by 3 bases, the J end by 9 bases, with 10 bases between. Per germline, CDR1 SNHLY and CDR2 FYNNEI. The CDR3 is CASSEIDTTQYF. The CDR3 DNA is TGTGCCAGCAGTGAGATCGACACAACGCAGTATTTT.